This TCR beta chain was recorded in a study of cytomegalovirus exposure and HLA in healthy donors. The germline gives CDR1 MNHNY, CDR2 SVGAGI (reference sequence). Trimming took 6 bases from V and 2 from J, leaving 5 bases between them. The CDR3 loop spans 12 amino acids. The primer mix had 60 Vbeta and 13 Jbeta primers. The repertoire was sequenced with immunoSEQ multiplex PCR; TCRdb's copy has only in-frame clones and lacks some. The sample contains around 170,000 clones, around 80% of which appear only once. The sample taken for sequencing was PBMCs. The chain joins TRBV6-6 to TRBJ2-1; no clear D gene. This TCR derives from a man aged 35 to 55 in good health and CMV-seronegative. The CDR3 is CASSLTYNEQFF. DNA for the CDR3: TGTGCCAGCAGCTTAACCTACAATGAGCAGTTCTTC.